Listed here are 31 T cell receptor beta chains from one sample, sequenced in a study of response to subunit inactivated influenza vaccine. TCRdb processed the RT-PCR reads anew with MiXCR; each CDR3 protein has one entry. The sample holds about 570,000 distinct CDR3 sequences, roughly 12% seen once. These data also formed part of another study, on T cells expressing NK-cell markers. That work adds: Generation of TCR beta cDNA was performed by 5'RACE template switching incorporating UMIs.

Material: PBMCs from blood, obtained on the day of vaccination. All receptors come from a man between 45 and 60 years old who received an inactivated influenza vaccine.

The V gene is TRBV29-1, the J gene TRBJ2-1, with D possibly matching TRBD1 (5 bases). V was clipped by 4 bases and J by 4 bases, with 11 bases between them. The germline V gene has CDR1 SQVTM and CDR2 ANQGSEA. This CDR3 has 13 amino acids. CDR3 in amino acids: CSVGNRYYNEQFF. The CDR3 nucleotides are TGCAGCGTTGGAAACAGGTATTACAATGAGCAGTTCTTC.

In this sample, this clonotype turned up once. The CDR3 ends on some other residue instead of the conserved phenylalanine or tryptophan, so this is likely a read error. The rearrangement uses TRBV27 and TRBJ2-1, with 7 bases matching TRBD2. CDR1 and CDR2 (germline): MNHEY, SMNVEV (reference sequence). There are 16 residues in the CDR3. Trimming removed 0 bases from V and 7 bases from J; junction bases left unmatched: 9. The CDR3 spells CASSLSGRELFNEQFS. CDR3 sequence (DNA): TGTGCCAGCAGTTTATCGGGGCGGGAGCTATTTAATGAGCAGTTCTCC.

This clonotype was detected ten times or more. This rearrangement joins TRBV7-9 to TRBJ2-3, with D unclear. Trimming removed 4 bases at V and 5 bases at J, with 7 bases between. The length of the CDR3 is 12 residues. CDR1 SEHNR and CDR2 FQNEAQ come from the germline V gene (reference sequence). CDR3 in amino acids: CASSSLQDTQYF. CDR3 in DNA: TGTGCCAGCAGCTCCCTCCAAGATACGCAGTATTTT.

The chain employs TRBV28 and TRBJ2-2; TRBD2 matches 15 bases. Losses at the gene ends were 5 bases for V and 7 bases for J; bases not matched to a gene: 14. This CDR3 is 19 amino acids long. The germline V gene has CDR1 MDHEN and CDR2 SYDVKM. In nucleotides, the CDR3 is TGTGCCAGCAGTCCTATTGGGACTAGCGGGAGGTCCCGCAACGGGGAGCTGTTTTTT. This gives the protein CASSPIGTSGRSRNGELFF.

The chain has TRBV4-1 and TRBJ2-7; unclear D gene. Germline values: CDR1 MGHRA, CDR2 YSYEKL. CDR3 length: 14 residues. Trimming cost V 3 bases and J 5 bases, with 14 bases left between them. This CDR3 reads CASSHPMAGDEQYF. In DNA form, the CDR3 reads TGCGCCAGCAGCCACCCAATGGCAGGAGACGAGCAGTACTTC.

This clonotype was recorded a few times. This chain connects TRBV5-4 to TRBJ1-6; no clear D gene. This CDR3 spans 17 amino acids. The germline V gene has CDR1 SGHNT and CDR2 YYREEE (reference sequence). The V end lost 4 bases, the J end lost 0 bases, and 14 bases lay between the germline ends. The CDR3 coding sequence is TGTGCCAGCAGCCCCGGACTGTTGAGCTCCTATAATTCACCCCTCCACTTT. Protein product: CASSPGLLSSYNSPLHF.

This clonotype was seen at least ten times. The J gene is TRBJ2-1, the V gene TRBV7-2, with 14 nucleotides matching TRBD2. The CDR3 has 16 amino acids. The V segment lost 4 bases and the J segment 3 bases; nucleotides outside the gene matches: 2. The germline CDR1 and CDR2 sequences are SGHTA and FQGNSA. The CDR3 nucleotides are TGTGCCAGCAGCTCGACTAGCGGGGGGGACTACAATGAGCAGTTCTTC. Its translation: CASSSTSGGDYNEQFF.

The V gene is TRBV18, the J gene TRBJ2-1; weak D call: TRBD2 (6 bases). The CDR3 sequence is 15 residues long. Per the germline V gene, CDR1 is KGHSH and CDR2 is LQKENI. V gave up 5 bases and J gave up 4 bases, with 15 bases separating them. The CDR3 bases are TGTGCCAGCTCAACCCCTAGCGAACTTTACAATGAGCAGTTCTTC. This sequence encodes CASSTPSELYNEQFF.

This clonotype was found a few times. The CDR3: CASSVGRTVLGETQYF. In nucleotides, the CDR3 is TGTGCCAGCAGCGTAGGAAGGACAGTCTTAGGAGAGACCCAGTACTTC. The chain carries TRBV9 and TRBJ2-5, with a possible D match to TRBD1 (6 bases). This CDR3 is built from 16 residues. V shed 0 bases and J shed 4 bases, with 16 bases lying between them. Germline V gives CDR1 SGDLS, CDR2 YYNGEE.

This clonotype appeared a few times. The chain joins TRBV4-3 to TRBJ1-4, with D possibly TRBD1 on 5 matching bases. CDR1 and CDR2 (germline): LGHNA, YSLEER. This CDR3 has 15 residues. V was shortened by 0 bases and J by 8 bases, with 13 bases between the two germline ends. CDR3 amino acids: CASSQEVGRGEKLFF. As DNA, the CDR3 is TGCGCCAGCAGCCAAGAAGTAGGCCGGGGGGAAAAACTGTTTTTT.

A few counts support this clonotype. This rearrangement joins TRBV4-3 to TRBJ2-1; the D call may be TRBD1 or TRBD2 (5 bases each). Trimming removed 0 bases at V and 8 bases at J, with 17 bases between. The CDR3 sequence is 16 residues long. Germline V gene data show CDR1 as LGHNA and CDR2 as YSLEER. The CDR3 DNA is TGCGCCAGCAGCCAAGACGATATAGTAGAGGGGCATGAGCAGTTCTTC. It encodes CASSQDDIVEGHEQFF.

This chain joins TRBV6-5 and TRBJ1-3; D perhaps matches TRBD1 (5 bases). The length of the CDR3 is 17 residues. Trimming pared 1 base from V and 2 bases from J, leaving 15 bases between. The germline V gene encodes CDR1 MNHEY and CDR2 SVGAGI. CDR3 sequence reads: CASSYLQGIRAGNTIYF. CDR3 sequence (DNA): TGTGCCAGCAGTTACTTGCAGGGTATCCGGGCTGGAAACACCATATATTTT.

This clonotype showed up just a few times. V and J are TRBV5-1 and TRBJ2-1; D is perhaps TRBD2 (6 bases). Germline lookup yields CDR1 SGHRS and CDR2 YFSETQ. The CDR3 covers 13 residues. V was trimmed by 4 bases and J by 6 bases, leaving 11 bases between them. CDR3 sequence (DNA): TGCGCCAGCAGCCGATCCGGGGGCAATGAGCAGTTCTTC. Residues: CASSRSGGNEQFF.

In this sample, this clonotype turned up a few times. The CDR3 DNA reads as TGTGCCACCAGTGGGGAGGGGGACAGGGGAAAATCCACAGATACGCAGTATTTT. Protein product: CATSGEGDRGKSTDTQYF. The rearrangement uses TRBV24-1 and TRBJ2-3; TRBD1 agrees at 10 bases. Germline CDR1 is KGHDR and CDR2 is SFDVKD. The CDR3 is made up of 18 amino acids. The junction had 12 bases not matched to a gene; V was cut back by 5 bases and J by 2 bases.

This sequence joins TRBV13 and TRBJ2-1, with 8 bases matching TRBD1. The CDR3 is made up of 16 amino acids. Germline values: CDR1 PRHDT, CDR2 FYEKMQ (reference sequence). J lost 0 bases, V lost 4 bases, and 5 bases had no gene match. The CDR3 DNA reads TGTGCCAGCAGCTCCCGGGACAGGAGCTCCTACAATGAGCAGTTCTTC. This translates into CASSSRDRSSYNEQFF.

The CDR3 nucleotides are TGTGCCAGCAGTACCATTGGGAGCTACGACACTGAAGCTTTCTTT. Protein: CASSTIGSYDTEAFF. V usage is TRBV28 and J usage is TRBJ1-1; D not resolved. There are 15 residues in the CDR3. CDR1 MDHEN and CDR2 SYDVKM come from the germline V gene. Between the trimmed V and J ends, which lost 5 bases and 3 bases, there was a span of 16 bases.

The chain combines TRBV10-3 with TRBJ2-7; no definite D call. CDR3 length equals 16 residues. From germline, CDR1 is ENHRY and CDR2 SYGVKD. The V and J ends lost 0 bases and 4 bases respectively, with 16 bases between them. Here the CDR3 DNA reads TGTGCCATCAGTGAGTCTGTGGTAGAAAACTGGTACGAGCAGTACTTC. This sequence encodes CAISESVVENWYEQYF.

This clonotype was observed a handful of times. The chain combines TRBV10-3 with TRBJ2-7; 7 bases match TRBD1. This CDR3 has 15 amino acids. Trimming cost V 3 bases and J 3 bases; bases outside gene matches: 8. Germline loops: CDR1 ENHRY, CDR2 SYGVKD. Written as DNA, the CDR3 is TGTGCCATCAGTGATCCTGGAAACAGGGGCTACGAGCAGTACTTC. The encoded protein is CAISDPGNRGYEQYF.

CDR3 in amino acids: CSARRSGGGNEQFF. The DNA of the CDR3 is TGCAGTGCTAGAAGGAGCGGGGGCGGCAATGAGCAGTTCTTC. The chain is built from TRBV20-1 and TRBJ2-1, with TRBD2 matching 8 bases. Germline V gene data show CDR1 as DFQATT and CDR2 as SNEGSKA (reference sequence). With V trimmed by 2 bases and J by 6 bases, 6 bases remained unmatched. The CDR3 consists of 14 residues.

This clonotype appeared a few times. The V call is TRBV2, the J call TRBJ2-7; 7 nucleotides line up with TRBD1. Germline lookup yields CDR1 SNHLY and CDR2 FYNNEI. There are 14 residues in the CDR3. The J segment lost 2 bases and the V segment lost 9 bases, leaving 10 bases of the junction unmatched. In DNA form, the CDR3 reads TGTGCCAGTAGACAGGGTATCGCAACCTACGAGCAGTACTTC. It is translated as CASRQGIATYEQYF.

CDR3 nucleotides: TGTGCCAGCAGCCGTACTAGCGGGAGTGTATCTGAGCAGTTCTTC. It yields the protein CASSRTSGSVSEQFF. V and J are TRBV5-6 and TRBJ2-1; 11 nucleotides agree with TRBD2. There are 15 residues in the CDR3. V shed 4 bases and J 9 bases; nucleotides not matched to a gene: 9. Looked up from germline, CDR1 is SGHDT and CDR2 is YYEEEE.

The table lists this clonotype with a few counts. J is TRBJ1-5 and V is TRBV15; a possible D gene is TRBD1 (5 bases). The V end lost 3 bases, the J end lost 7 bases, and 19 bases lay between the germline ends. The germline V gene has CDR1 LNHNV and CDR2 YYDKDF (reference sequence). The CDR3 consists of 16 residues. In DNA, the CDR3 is TGTGCCACCAGCAGGTTGACAGTAAAGGGTAGCCAGCCCCAGCATTTT. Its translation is CATSRLTVKGSQPQHF.

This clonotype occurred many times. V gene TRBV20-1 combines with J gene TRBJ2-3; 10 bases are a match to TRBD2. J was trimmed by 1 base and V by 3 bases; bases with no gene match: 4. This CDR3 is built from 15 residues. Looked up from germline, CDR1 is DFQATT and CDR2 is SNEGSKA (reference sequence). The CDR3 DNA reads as TGCAGTGCTAGCGGTCTAGCGGGGGGCACAGATACGCAGTATTTT. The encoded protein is CSASGLAGGTDTQYF.

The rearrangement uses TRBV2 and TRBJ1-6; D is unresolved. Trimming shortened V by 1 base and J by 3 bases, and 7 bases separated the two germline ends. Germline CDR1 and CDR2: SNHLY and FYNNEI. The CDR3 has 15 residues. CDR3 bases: TGTGCCAGCAGTGAAGTAGAGAACTATAATTCACCCCTCCACTTT. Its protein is CASSEVENYNSPLHF. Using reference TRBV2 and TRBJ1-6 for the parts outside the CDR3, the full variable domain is EPEVTQTPSHQVTQMGQEVILRCVPISNHLYFYWYRQILGQKVEFLVSFYNNEISEKSEIFDDQFSVERPDGSNFTLKIRSTKLEDSAMYFCASSEVENYNSPLHFGNGTRLTVT.

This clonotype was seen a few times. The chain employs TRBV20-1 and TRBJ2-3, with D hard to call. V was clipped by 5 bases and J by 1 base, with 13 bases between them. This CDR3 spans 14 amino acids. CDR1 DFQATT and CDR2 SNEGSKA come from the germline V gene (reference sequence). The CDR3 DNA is TGCAGTGCTCCGCCTGCTGGGGGCACAGATACGCAGTATTTT. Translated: CSAPPAGGTDTQYF.

The CDR3 region is CSATIPGLAGTDTQYF. CDR3 DNA sequence: TGCAGTGCTACCATCCCGGGACTAGCGGGCACAGATACGCAGTATTTT. The chain recombines TRBV20-1 with TRBJ2-3; 11 nucleotides match TRBD2. The CDR3 is made up of 16 amino acids. Germline trimming cut 4 bases from V and 1 base from J; bases unmatched to any gene: 7. Germline lookup yields CDR1 DFQATT and CDR2 SNEGSKA (reference sequence).

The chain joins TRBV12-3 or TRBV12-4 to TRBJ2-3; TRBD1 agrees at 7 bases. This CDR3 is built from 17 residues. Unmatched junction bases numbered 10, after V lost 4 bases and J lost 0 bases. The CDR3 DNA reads TGTGCCAGCAGTTCACGACCGACAGGGTCTAGCACAGATACGCAGTATTTT. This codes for CASSSRPTGSSTDTQYF.

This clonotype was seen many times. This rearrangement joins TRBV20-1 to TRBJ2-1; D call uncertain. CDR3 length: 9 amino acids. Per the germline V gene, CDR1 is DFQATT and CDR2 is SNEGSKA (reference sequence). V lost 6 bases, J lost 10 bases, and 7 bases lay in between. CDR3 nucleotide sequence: TGCAGTGCATCTTACGAGCAGTTCTTC. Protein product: CSASYEQFF.

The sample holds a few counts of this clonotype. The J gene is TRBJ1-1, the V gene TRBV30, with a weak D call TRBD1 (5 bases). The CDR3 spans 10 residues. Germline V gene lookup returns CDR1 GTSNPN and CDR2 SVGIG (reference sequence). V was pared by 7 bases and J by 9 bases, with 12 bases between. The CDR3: CASDRTQAFF. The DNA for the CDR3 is TGTGCCTCAGACAGAACCCAAGCTTTCTTT.

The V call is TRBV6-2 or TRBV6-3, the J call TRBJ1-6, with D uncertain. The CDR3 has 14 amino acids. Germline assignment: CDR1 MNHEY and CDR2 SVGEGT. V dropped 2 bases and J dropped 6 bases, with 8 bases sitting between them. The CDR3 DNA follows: TGTGCCAGCAGTTACCGAGGGTCTAATTCACCCCTCCACTTT. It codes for CASSYRGSNSPLHF.

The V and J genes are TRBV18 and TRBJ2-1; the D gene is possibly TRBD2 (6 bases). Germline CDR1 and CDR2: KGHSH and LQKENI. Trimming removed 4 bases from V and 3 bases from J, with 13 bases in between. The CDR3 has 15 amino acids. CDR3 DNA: TGTGCCAGCTCACGCCCTAGCGACAGCTACAATGAGCAGTTCTTC. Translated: CASSRPSDSYNEQFF.